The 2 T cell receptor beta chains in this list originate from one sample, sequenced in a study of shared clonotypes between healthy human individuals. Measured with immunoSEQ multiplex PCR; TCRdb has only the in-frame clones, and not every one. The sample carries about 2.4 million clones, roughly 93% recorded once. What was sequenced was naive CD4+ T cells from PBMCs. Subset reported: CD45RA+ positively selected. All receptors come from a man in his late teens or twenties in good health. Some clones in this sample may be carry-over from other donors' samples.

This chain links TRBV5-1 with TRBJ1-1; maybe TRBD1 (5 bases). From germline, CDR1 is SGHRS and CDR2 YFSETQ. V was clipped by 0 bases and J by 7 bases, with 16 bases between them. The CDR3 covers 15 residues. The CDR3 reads CASSLDGAGSDEAFF. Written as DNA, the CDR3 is TGCGCCAGCAGCTTGGATGGGGCAGGGTCGGATGAAGCTTTCTTT.

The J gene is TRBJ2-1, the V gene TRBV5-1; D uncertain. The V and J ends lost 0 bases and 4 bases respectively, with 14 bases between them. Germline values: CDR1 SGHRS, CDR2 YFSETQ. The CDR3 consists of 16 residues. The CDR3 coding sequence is TGCGCCAGCAGCTTGGATCCCGTGGGGTCTTACAATGAGCAGTTCTTC. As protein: CASSLDPVGSYNEQFF.